These T cell receptor beta chains were read from a single sample in a study of CD8 T cells in Susac syndrome. TCRdb processed the immunoSEQ multiplex PCR reads anew with MiXCR; each CDR3 protein has one entry. The data show about 200,000 distinct CDR3 sequences, with about 91% seen just once and over 0.075% held by the top ten. Sequenced material: CD4+ T cells from PBMCs. These receptors all come from a human donor with Susac syndrome. Both conserved end residues are part of each CDR3. The D gene is left open where the match is weak. A row's size may be missing; if present it is once, few, many or a size class.

d_call j_call v_call clone_size cdr3_length cdr3_nt cdr3_aa
NA TRBJ2-1 TRBV2 NA 14 TGTGCCAGCAGTGGGGACGGGAGCTACAATGAGCAGTTCTTC CASSGDGSYNEQFF
NA TRBJ2-2 TRBV7-9 NA 16 TGTGCCAGCAGCTTATGGGGGGCGCGGAGGACCGGGGAGCTGTTTTTT CASSLWGARRTGELFF
TRBD2 TRBJ2-1 TRBV4-1 NA 20 TGCGCCAGCAGCCAAGAAGCGTGGGCTAGCGGGGGGACCCTATACAATGAGCAGTTCTTC CASSQEAWASGGTLYNEQFF
NA TRBJ1-5 TRBV6-6 NA 16 TGTGCCAGCAGGACAGGAGATGAGATCGGCAATCAGCCCCAGCATTTT CASRTGDEIGNQPQHF
NA TRBJ2-5 TRBV18 few 11 TGTGCCAGCTCACCAGGGGAGACCCAGTACTTC CASSPGETQYF
TRBD1 TRBJ1-2 TRBV3-1 NA 14 TGTGCCAGCAGCCAAGCCCAGGGGGCCAGTGGCTACACCTTC CASSQAQGASGYTF
TRBD2 TRBJ2-1 TRBV20-1 NA 16 TGCAGTGCTAGAGACGCGGGGGGGCCAAATTACAATGAGCAGTTCTTC CSARDAGGPNYNEQFF
NA TRBJ2-1 TRBV20-1 NA 15 TGCAGTGCTAGAGATGGCCAGGGGCTCTGGCATGAGCAGTTCTTC CSARDGQGLWHEQFF
NA TRBJ2-1 TRBV28 NA 15 TGTGCCAGCAGTGCTAACCCGATCGAGATCAATGAGCAGTTCTTC CASSANPIEINEQFF
NA TRBJ1-5 TRBV5-6 NA 14 TGTGCCAGCAGCTTAGCGGGACAAGGGCAGCCCCAGCATTTT CASSLAGQGQPQHF
TRBD2 TRBJ2-1 TRBV13 NA 16 TGTGCCAGCAGCCTAACCGGGACTAGCGGGAGAAGGAAGCAGTTCTTC CASSLTGTSGRRKQFF
NA TRBJ2-3 TRBV30 once 15 TGTGCCTGGAGTGTATTCAGGAGCAAGGCAGATACGCAGTATTTT CAWSVFRSKADTQYF
TRBD1 TRBJ1-2 TRBV30 NA 12 TGTGCCTGGAGGACAGGGGATCGTGAAAAGACCTTC CAWRTGDREKTF